This T cell receptor (beta chain) came from a study of T cell changes during pregnancy in multiple sclerosis. This table comes from immunoSEQ multiplex PCR, and its TCRdb copy is limited to in-frame clones, with some not included. The table records some 80,000 clones, around 90% of them present only once. The sequences come from peripheral blood, collected in the first trimester of pregnancy. This clonotype was sampled from a female donor in good health, enrolled as a control in a pregnancy study.

This CDR3 reads CASSLSDRASGYTF. The CDR3 DNA sequence: TGCGCCAGCAGCTTATCGGACAGGGCTTCTGGCTACACCTTC. V is TRBV5-1 and J is TRBJ1-2, with 8 positions matching TRBD1. This CDR3 comprises 14 residues. Germline CDR1 is SGHRS and CDR2 is YFSETQ. J gave up 7 bases and V 2 bases, and 7 bases lay outside the gene matches.